These 8 T cell receptor beta chains came from one sample sequenced in a study of T cells expressing NK-cell markers. Following a re-call of the 5' RACE reads, TCRdb has one entry per CDR3 protein and lacks DNA. With fewer than 400,000 distinct CDR3 sequences in the sample, the ten largest clones hold over 8.5%. Sequenced sample: blood T cells: a sorted CD56 or NKG2C T cell subset, CD4+ or CD8+ T cells, or bulk PBMC T cells (not recorded which). These receptors were obtained from a woman aged 50 to 60 in good health.

The J gene is TRBJ2-1, the V gene TRBV11-2; TCRdb names TRBD2, which stays unverified in the absence of DNA. CDR1 and CDR2 (germline): SGHAT, FQNNGV. This CDR3 comprises 17 residues. This chain's CDR3 is CASSLDLWRDEDNEQFF.

The genes are TRBV11-2 and TRBJ1-2; TCRdb returns TRBD1, unconfirmable since there is no DNA. The CDR3 runs to 16 residues. CDR1 and CDR2 (germline): SGHAT, FQNNGV. This chain's CDR3 is CATNPYRQGSLYGYTF. Filled out from reference TRBV11-2 and TRBJ1-2, the complete variable domain reads EAGVAQSPRYKIIEKRQSVAFWCNPISGHATLYWYQQILGQGPKLLIQFQNNGVVDDSQLPKDRFSAERLKGVDSTLKIQPAKLEDSAVYLCATNPYRQGSLYGYTFGSGTRLTVV.

The chain has TRBV7-3 and TRBJ2-2; with no DNA, the TCRdb D assignment of TRBD1 cannot be verified. The germline V gene has CDR1 SGHTA and CDR2 FQGTGA. The CDR3 length is 13 residues. The CDR3 spells CASKTGVTGELFF.

Here the CDR3 reads CASSLDRGVFTEAFF. The rearrangement joins TRBV5-6 to TRBJ1-1. There are 15 residues in the CDR3. The germline CDR1 and CDR2 sequences are SGHDT and YYEEEE.

The chain joins TRBV20-1 to TRBJ2-3; the D call of TRBD2 rests on TCRdb alone, since no DNA is present to check it. This CDR3 spans 17 amino acids. Germline CDR1 DFQATT, CDR2 SNEGSKA (reference sequence). CDR3 protein: CSARLSIGLAGADTQYF.

The gene calls are TRBV7-2 and TRBJ2-7; TCRdb returns TRBD2, unconfirmable since there is no DNA. The CDR3 totals 16 residues. The germline V gene encodes CDR1 SGHTA and CDR2 FQGNSA. This chain's CDR3 is CASSLAGTSLSYEQYF.

The chain joins TRBV3-1 to TRBJ2-1; TCRdb gives TRBD2 as the D gene, but with no DNA this cannot be confirmed. Germline V gene sequence: CDR1 LGHDT, CDR2 YNNKEL (reference sequence). The CDR3 contains 15 residues. CDR3 protein: CASSQDRLATNEQFF.

The V and J genes are TRBV19 and TRBJ2-1. The CDR3 extends over 13 amino acids. CDR1 and CDR2 (germline): LNHDA, SQIVND (reference sequence). CDR3 protein: CASSRDFYNEQFF.